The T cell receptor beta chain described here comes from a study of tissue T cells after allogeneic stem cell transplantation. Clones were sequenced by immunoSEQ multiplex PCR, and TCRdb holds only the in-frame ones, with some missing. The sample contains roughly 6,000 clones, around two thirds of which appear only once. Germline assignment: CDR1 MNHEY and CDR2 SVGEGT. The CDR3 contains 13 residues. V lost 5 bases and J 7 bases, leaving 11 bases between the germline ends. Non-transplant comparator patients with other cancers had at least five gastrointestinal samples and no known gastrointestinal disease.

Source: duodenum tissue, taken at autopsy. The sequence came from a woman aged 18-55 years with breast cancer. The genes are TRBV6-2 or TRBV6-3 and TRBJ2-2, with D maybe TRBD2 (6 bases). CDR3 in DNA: TGTGCCAGCAGTGGAGGGACGGGCGGGGAGCTGTTTTTT. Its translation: CASSGGTGGELFF.